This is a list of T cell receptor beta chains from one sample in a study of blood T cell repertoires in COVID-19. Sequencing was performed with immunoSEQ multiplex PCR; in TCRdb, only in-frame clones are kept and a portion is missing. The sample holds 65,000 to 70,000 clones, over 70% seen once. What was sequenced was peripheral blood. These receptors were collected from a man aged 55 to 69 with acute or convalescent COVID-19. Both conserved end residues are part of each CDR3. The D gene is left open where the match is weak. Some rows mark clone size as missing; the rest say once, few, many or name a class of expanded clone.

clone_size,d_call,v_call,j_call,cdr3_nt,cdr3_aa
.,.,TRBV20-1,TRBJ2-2,TGCAGTGCTAGTTTCGGCAGGGCGGACACCGGGGAGCTGTTTTTT,CSASFGRADTGELFF
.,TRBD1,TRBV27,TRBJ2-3,TGTGCCAGCAGTTTCTCGGGACAGGGGTCAGATACGCAGTATTTT,CASSFSGQGSDTQYF
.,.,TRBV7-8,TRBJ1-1,TGTGCCAGCAGCCCCCGGACAGAGAACACTGAAGCTTTCTTT,CASSPRTENTEAFF
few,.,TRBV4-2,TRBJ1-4,TGTGCCAGCAGCCCGACGGGGGGGGCGGTTAATGAAAAACTGTTTTTT,CASSPTGGAVNEKLFF
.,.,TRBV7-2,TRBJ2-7,TGTGCCAGCAGCACAACCCGAACAGGGAACTACGAGCAGTACTTC,CASSTTRTGNYEQYF
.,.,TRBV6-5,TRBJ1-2,TGTGCCAGCAGTTACTCGAGGCGCTATGGCTACACCTTC,CASSYSRRYGYTF
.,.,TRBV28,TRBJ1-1,TGTGCCAGCAGCTTAGCAGGGGCTTACGCCGAAGCTTTCTTT,CASSLAGAYAEAFF
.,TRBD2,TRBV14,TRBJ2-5,TGTGCCAGCAGCCGACAAGGGGCGGGGGAGACCCAAGAGACCCAGTACTTC,CASSRQGAGETQETQYF
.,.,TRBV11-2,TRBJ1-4,TGTGCCAGCAGCCCTAGGGCCAGGGATCGCTCTAATGAAAAACTGTTTTTT,CASSPRARDRSNEKLFF
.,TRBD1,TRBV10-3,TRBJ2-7,TGTGCCATCAGAGCCGGGACAGAAACCTACGAGCAGTACTTC,CAIRAGTETYEQYF
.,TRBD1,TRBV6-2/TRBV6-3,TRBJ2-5,TGTGCCAGCAGTTACGGGGGCCACAGGGGCGGTCAAGAGACCCAGTACTTC,CASSYGGHRGGQETQYF
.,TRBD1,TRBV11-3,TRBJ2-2,TGTGCCAGCAGCTTAGTAGCCGGGACAGGGCGCTACACCGGGGAGCTGTTTTTT,CASSLVAGTGRYTGELFF
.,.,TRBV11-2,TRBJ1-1,TGTGCCAGCAGCCGTGGGCCCCCGAACACTGAAGCTTTCTTT,CASSRGPPNTEAFF
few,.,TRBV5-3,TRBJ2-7,TGTGCCAGAAGCTTGGTTGAACAGGACGGCTCCTACGAGCAGTACTTC,CARSLVEQDGSYEQYF
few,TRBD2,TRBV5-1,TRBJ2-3,TGCGCCAGCAGCCTCCGGATGGGGCGGGGGGGTTTCACAGATACGCAGTATTTT,CASSLRMGRGGFTDTQYF
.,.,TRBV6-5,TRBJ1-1,TGTGCCAGCCTGTTCCTCAAAACAGGCGCTGAAGCTTTCTTT,CASLFLKTGAEAFF
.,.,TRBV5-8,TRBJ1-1,TGTGCCAGCAGCTTGTGGCAGGGAACGAACACTGAAGCTTTCTTT,CASSLWQGTNTEAFF
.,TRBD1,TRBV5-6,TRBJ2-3,TGTGCCAGCAGCTACGTGACAGGGGGCGCAGATACGCAGTATTTT,CASSYVTGGADTQYF
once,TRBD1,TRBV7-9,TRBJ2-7,TGTGCCAGCAGCTTCGACAGGGTCTACGAGCAGTACTTC,CASSFDRVYEQYF
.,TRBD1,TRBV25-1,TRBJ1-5,TGTGCCAGCAATGGACAGGGCGATCAGCCCCAGCATTTT,CASNGQGDQPQHF
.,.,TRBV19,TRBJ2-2,TGTGCCAGTATCCCTAGGGGGGGCCTACGACCCGGGGAGCTGTTTTTT,CASIPRGGLRPGELFF
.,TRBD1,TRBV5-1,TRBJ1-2,TGCGCCAGCAGCTTGGATCCACAGGGGGCCTTTTACTATGGCTACACCTTC,CASSLDPQGAFYYGYTF
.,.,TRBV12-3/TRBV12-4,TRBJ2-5,TGTGCCAGCAGCCCCGCGCGGGAGACCCAGTACTTC,CASSPARETQYF
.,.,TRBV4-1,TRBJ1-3,TGCGCCAGCAGCCAAGATAAGGCAGGTCAGCCGCTAATCTCTGGAAACACCATATATTTT,CASSQDKAGQPLISGNTIYF
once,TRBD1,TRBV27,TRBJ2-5,TGTGCCAGCAGTTTATCTCGACAGGGACAAGAGACCCAGTACTTC,CASSLSRQGQETQYF
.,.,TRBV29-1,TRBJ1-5,TGCAGCGCCCAGAATAGCAATCAGCCCCAGCATTTT,CSAQNSNQPQHF
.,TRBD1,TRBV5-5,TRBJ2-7,TGTGCCAGCAGCTTGTCTCACGACAGGGGTTCCTGGGAGCAGTACTTC,CASSLSHDRGSWEQYF
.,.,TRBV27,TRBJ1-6,TGTGCCAGCAGTTTATCCGGACTGTTCTTCAGCTCCTATAATTCACCCCTCCACTTT,CASSLSGLFFSSYNSPLHF
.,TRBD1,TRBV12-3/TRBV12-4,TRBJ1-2,TGTGCCAGCAACCCCACAGGGGCCTATGGCTACACCTTC,CASNPTGAYGYTF
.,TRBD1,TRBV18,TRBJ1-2,TGTGCCAGCTCACCGAGGACAGGCGAAGCTAACTATGGCTACACCTTC,CASSPRTGEANYGYTF
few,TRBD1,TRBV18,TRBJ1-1,TGTGCCAGCTCACCCAGGGGGCCGGCGAACACTGAAGCTTTCTTT,CASSPRGPANTEAFF
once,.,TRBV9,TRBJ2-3,TGTGCCAGCAGCGCCAACCCCAGTTTCACAGATACGCAGTATTTT,CASSANPSFTDTQYF
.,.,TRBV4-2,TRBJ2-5,TGTGCCAGCAGCCAAGTTCTAGGGACAACCAAGAGTGTCCAGTACTTC,CASSQVLGTTKSVQYF
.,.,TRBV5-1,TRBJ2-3,TGCGCCAGTACGACTAGTGGGTACACAGATACGCAGTATTTT,CASTTSGYTDTQYF
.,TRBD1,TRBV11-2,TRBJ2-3,TGTGCCAGCAGCTCGACAGGGGTAGATACGCAGTATTTT,CASSSTGVDTQYF
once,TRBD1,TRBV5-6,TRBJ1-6,TGTGCCAGCAGCCGACGCAGACAGGGCGATAATTCACCCCTCCACTTT,CASSRRRQGDNSPLHF
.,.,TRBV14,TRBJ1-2,TGTGCCAGCAGCCAAGATGTGCGCTATGGCTACACCTTC,CASSQDVRYGYTF
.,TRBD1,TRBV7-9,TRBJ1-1,TGTGCCAGCACCCTAACAGGGGCGAACACTGAAGCTTTCTTT,CASTLTGANTEAFF
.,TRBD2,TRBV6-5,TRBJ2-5,TGTGCCAGCAGTTACAAACTAGCGGGGAGCCAAGAGACCCAGTACTTC,CASSYKLAGSQETQYF
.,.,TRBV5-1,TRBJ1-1,TGCGCCAGCTCTCGCGGGAGGACAGCCGGGAACACTGAAGCTTTCTTT,CASSRGRTAGNTEAFF
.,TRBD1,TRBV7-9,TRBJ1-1,TGTGCCAGCACCCTAACTACAGGGGGAAACACTGAAGCTTTCTTT,CASTLTTGGNTEAFF
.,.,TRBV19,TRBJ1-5,TGTGCCAGCACCGAAGGCTTTGGGAGGCCCCAGCATTTT,CASTEGFGRPQHF
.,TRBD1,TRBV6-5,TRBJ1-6,TGTGCCAGCAACACAGGGGAGTCAGGGTCACCCCTCCACTTT,CASNTGESGSPLHF
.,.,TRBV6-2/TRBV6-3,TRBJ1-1,TGTGCCAGCAGTTACGCGGTCCGACTGAACGCTGAAGCTTTCTTT,CASSYAVRLNAEAFF
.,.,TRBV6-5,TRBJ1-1,TGTGCCAGCACCTTAACAGGGATGAACACTGAAGCTTTCTTT,CASTLTGMNTEAFF
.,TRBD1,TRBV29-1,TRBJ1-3,TGCAGCGCGGGGACAGCCTCTGGAAACACCATATATTTT,CSAGTASGNTIYF
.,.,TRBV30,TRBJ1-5,TGTGCCTGGAGTGACAGGGCGAATCAGCCCCAGCATTTT,CAWSDRANQPQHF
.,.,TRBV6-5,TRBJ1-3,TGTGCCAGCTCTGCAGGGCTCTTTGCAAACACCATATATTTT,CASSAGLFANTIYF
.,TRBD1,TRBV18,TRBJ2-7,TGTGCCAGCTCTGGGGACAGGGCATACGAGCAGTACTTC,CASSGDRAYEQYF
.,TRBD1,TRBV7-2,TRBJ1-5,TGTGCCAGCAGCCTCAGCGGAGACAGGGAGAATCAGCCCCAGCATTTT,CASSLSGDRENQPQHF
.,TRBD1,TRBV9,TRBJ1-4,TGTGCCAGCAGCTTCCAGCAGGGGGCGGTTGAAAAACTGTTTTTT,CASSFQQGAVEKLFF
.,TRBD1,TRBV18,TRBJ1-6,TGTGCCAGCTCACCGGCCAGGGGGAACTCACCCCTCCACTTT,CASSPARGNSPLHF
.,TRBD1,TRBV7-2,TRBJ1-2,TGTGCCAGCAGCTCCGGCAGGGGGCGCGGCTATGGCTACACCTTC,CASSSGRGRGYGYTF
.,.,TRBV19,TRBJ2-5,TGTGCCAGTAGTAGGGGAAGAGGGTCCCTAAATCAAGAGACCCAGTACTTC,CASSRGRGSLNQETQYF
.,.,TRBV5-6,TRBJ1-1,TGTGCCAGCAAAATGGCCCGAGCGGGGTTCGATGACACTGAAGCTTTCTTT,CASKMARAGFDDTEAFF
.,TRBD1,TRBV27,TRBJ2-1,TGTGCCAGCAGTTTCCGGGACAGGGCCCACAATGAGCAGTTCTTC,CASSFRDRAHNEQFF
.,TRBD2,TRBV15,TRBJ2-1,TGTGCCACCAGCAGTTTCACTAGCGGGGGCAATGAGCAGTTCTTC,CATSSFTSGGNEQFF